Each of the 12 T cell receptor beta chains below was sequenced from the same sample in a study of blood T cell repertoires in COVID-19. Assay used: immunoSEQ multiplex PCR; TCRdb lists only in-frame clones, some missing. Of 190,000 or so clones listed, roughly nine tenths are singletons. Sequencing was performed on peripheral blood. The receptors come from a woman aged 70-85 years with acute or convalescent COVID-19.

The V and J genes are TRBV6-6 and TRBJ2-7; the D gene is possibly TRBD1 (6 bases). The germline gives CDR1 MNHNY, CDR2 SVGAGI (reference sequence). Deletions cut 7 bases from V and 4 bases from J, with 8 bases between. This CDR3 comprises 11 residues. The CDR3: CASTDRYEQYF. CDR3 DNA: TGTGCCAGCACCGACAGGTACGAGCAGTACTTC.

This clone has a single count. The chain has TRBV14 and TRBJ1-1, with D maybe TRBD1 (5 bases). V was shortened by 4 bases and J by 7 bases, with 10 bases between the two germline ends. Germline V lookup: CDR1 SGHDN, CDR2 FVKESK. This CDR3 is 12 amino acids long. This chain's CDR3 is CASSRETDEAFF. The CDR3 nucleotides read TGTGCCAGCAGCCGAGAGACAGATGAAGCTTTCTTT.

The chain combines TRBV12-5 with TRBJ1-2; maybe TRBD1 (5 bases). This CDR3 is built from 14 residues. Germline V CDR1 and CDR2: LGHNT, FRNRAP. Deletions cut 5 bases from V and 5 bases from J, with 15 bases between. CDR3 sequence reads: CASGLLVQGYGYTF. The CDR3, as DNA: TGTGCTAGTGGTCTTCTGGTCCAGGGATATGGCTACACCTTC. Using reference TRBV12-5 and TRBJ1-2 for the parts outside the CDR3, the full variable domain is DARVTQTPRHKVTEMGQEVTMRCQPILGHNTVFWYRQTMMQGLELLAYFRNRAPLDDSGMPKDRFSAEMPDATLATLKIQPSEPRDSAVYFCASGLLVQGYGYTFGSGTRLTVV.

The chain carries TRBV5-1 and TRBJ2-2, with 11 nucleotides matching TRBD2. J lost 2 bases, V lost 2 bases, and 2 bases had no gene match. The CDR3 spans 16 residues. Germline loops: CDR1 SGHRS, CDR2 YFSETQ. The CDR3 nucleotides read TGCGCCAGCAGCTTCCTAGCGGGGGGAAACACCGGGGAGCTGTTTTTT. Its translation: CASSFLAGGNTGELFF.

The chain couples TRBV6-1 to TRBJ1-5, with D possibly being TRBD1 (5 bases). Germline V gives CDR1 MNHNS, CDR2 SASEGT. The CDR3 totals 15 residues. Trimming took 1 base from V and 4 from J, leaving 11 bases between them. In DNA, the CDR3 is TGTGCCAGCAGTGAAGGAAAGGGGAATAATCAGCCCCAGCATTTT. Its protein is CASSEGKGNNQPQHF.

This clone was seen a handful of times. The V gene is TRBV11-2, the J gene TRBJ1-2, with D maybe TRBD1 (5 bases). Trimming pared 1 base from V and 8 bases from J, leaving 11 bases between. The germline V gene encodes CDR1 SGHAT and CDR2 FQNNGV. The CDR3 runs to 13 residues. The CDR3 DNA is TGTGCCAGCAGCTTAGCGGTGGGGGGAGGCTACACCTTC. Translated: CASSLAVGGGYTF. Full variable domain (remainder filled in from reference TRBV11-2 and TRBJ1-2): EAGVAQSPRYKIIEKRQSVAFWCNPISGHATLYWYQQILGQGPKLLIQFQNNGVVDDSQLPKDRFSAERLKGVDSTLKIQPAKLEDSAVYLCASSLAVGGGYTFGSGTRLTVV.

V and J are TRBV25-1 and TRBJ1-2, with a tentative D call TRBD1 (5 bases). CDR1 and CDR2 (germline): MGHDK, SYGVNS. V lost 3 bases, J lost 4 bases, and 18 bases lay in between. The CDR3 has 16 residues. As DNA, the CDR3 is TGTGCCAGCAGTGACCCGCGGGGGTCGACCCCCTATGGCTACACCTTC. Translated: CASSDPRGSTPYGYTF.

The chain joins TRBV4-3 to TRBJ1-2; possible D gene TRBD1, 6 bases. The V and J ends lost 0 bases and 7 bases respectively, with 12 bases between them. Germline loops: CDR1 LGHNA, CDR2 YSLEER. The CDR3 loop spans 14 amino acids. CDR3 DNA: TGCGCCAGCAGCCAAGATCCCAGGGGCGGTGGCTACACCTTC. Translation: CASSQDPRGGGYTF.

The CDR3 region is CASSLTRDKVFFNSYEQYF. CDR3 nucleotide sequence: TGTGCCAGCAGCTTAACTCGGGACAAAGTTTTCTTTAACTCCTACGAGCAGTACTTC. The genes are TRBV11-3 and TRBJ2-7; weak D call: TRBD1 (6 bases). The CDR3 covers 19 residues. Per germline, CDR1 SGHNT and CDR2 YENEEA. V was trimmed by 2 bases and J by 0 bases, leaving 23 bases between them.

The DNA for the CDR3 is TGTGCCAGCAGCTCCAAAGAGACCCAGTACTTC. Translated: CASSSKETQYF. The rearrangement links TRBV7-9 to TRBJ2-5; D call uncertain. V shed 4 bases and J shed 3 bases, with 3 bases lying between them. Germline CDR1 reads SEHNR; CDR2 reads FQNEAQ (reference sequence). The CDR3 has 11 amino acids.

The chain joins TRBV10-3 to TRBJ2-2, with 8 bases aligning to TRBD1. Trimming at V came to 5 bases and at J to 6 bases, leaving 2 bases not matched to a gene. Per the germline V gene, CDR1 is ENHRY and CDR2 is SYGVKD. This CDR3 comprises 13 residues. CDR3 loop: CAISPDRAGELFF. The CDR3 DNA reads TGTGCCATCAGTCCGGACAGGGCCGGGGAGCTGTTTTTT.

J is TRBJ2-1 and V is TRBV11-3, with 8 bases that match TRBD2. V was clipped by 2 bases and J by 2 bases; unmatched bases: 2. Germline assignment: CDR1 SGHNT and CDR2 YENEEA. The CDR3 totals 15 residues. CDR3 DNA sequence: TGTGCCAGCAGCTTACCTAGCGGGCCCTACAATGAGCAGTTCTTC. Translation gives CASSLPSGPYNEQFF.